This T cell receptor (beta chain) was documented in a study of vaccination and CD4 T cells after COVID-19. Treatment defined: approximately 9-day PBMC culture with coronavirus spike peptide pools or control peptides (ViraFEST assay). Trimming took 5 bases from V and 1 from J, leaving 8 bases between them. The CDR3 sequence is 13 residues long. Per the germline V gene, CDR1 is SGHVS and CDR2 is FNYEAQ. With the Oncomine TCR Beta short-read assay, DNA from cultured CD4+ T cells was sequenced. TCRdb passed the PCR reads through MiXCR, listing each CDR3 protein once. The sample records 9,500 to 13,000 distinct CDR3 sequences, under 85% being singletons. Comment on this clonotype: The antigen is undetermined.

The V call is TRBV7-6, the J call TRBJ1-1; no clear D gene. The sequence was obtained from a human donor who had recovered from COVID-19. Sequenced input: CD4+ T cells from blood, cultured in vitro. CDR3 in amino acids: CASSAQKNTEAFF. DNA for the CDR3: TGTGCCAGCAGCGCGCAGAAGAACACTGAAGCTTTCTTT. Together with reference TRBV7-6 and TRBJ1-1, the CDR3 gives the full variable domain: GAGVSQSPRYKVTKRGQDVALRCDPISGHVSLYWYRQALGQGPEFLTYFNYEAQQDKSGLPNDRFSAERPEGSISTLTIQRTEQRDSAMYRCASSAQKNTEAFFGQGTRLTVV.